These 29 T cell receptor beta chains came from one sample sequenced in a study of CD8+CD57+ T cells in acquired aplastic anemia. TCR beta VDJ and CDR3 profiling used genomic DNA as template. TCRdb fed the reads into MiXCR, producing one record per CDR3 protein. The repertoire holds approximately 170,000 distinct CDR3 sequences, roughly 56% seen once, with 15% to 20% in the top ten. The specimen sequenced was sorted CD4+, CD8+, or CD8+CD57+ T cells (not recorded which) from PBMCs. Receptors were obtained from a human donor in good health, serving as a control.

The rearrangement uses TRBV15 and TRBJ2-7; D unresolved. The CDR3 is 13 residues long. V shed 0 bases and J shed 9 bases, with 12 bases lying between them. Germline V gene data show CDR1 as LNHNV and CDR2 as YYDKDF (reference sequence). The CDR3 here is CATSRERRQGQYF. CDR3 DNA sequence: TGTGCCACCAGCAGAGAACGGCGGCAAGGGCAGTACTTC. Full variable domain (remainder filled in from reference TRBV15 and TRBJ2-7): DAMVIQNPRYQVTQFGKPVTLSCSQTLNHNVMYWYQQKSSQAPKLLFHYYDKDFNNEADTPDNFQSRRPNTSFCFLDIRSPGLGDTAMYLCATSRERRQGQYFGPGTRLTVT.

The gene calls are TRBV5-5 and TRBJ1-1; possibly TRBD1 for D (5 bases). The germline V and J ends were trimmed by 3 bases and 0 bases, with 9 bases remaining between them. The CDR3 loop spans 14 amino acids. The germline gives CDR1 SGHKS, CDR2 YYEKEE (reference sequence). The CDR3 DNA follows: TGTGCCAGCAGCTGGTGGGACCTGAACACTGAAGCTTTCTTT. This gives the protein CASSWWDLNTEAFF.

The gene calls are TRBV9 and TRBJ2-7; the D gene is possibly TRBD1 (6 bases). Deletions cut 3 bases from V and 3 bases from J, with 13 bases between. Germline V gene data show CDR1 as SGDLS and CDR2 as YYNGEE. The CDR3 runs 14 residues. The DNA for the CDR3 is TGTGCCAGCAGCGAACGACAGGCAGTCTACGAGCAGTACTTC. The encoded protein is CASSERQAVYEQYF.

This chain uses TRBV7-3 with TRBJ2-3, with TRBD1 as a possible D gene (6 bases). Deletions cut 2 bases from V and 2 bases from J, with 14 bases between. Germline-derived CDR1 and CDR2 are SGHTA and FQGTGA. The CDR3 runs 16 residues. Written as DNA, the CDR3 is TGTGCCAGCAGCTTAGGTGGGGGACACTTCACAGATACGCAGTATTTT. It yields the protein CASSLGGGHFTDTQYF.

The sample holds many counts of this clonotype. This chain uses TRBV20-1 with TRBJ1-2; possible D gene TRBD1, 5 bases. CDR3 length: 17 amino acids. With 0 bases removed from V and 6 bases from J, the gap between germline ends came to 23 bases. Germline V lookup: CDR1 DFQATT, CDR2 SNEGSKA (reference sequence). CDR3 bases: TGCAGTGCTAGAGATCCCCCGGGGCTTCGGGGCCGGGATGGCTACACCTTC. Translated: CSARDPPGLRGRDGYTF.

The CDR3 sequence: CASSPTGDNQPQHF. In DNA, the CDR3 is TGTGCCAGCAGTCCGACAGGTGACAATCAGCCCCAGCATTTT. The rearrangement uses TRBV12-3 or TRBV12-4 and TRBJ1-5; D is perhaps TRBD1 (6 bases). V was clipped by 5 bases and J by 3 bases, with 11 bases between them. This CDR3 is 14 amino acids long.

This clonotype showed up just a few times. V and J are TRBV7-2 and TRBJ1-6; no clear D. Trimming pared 1 base from V and 11 bases from J, leaving 9 bases between. CDR3 size: 13 residues. Germline V CDR1 and CDR2: SGHTA, FQGNSA. In DNA form, the CDR3 reads TGTGCCAGCAGCTTAGGTTCCGCCACACCCCTCCACTTT. Translated: CASSLGSATPLHF.

This chain joins TRBV19 and TRBJ2-7; 9 nucleotides align to TRBD1. Germline V gene sequence: CDR1 LNHDA, CDR2 SQIVND (reference sequence). Trimming cost V 5 bases and J 2 bases; bases outside gene matches: 10. The CDR3 sequence is 16 residues long. The CDR3 protein is CASSVRTGGEAYEQYF. CDR3 nucleotides: TGTGCCAGTAGTGTTCGTACAGGGGGCGAGGCCTACGAGCAGTACTTC.

The chain links TRBV19 to TRBJ2-1, with 10 bases aligning to TRBD2. The CDR3 covers 14 residues. J lost 8 bases, V lost 3 bases, and 4 bases had no gene match. Per germline, CDR1 LNHDA and CDR2 SQIVND (reference sequence). The CDR3 DNA sequence: TGTGCCAGTAGTATGAGCGGGGGGGCCGATGAGCAGTTCTTC. It codes for CASSMSGGADEQFF.

As concerns this clonotype: The junction and the germline gene differ at one end; a read error may be behind it. The gene calls are TRBV7-4 and TRBJ1-2; 9 bases map to TRBD1. CDR3 length equals 15 residues. Germline V CDR1 and CDR2: SGHVT, SQSDAQ. The CDR3 is CASTLGTGTNYGYTF. The DNA of the CDR3 is TGTGCCAGCACCTTAGGGACAGGGACGAACTATGGCTACACCTTC. Complete variable domain (other parts from reference TRBV7-4 and TRBJ1-2): GAGVSQSPRYKVAKRGRDVALRCDSISGHVTLYWYRQTLGQGSEVLTYSQSDAQRDKSGRPSGRFSAERPERSVSTLKIQRTEQGDSAVYLCASTLGTGTNYGYTFGSGTRLTVV.

The chain links TRBV14 to TRBJ2-3; 16 bases are a match to TRBD2. With 0 bases clipped from V and 8 bases from J, the junction kept 14 bases outside the gene matches. From germline, CDR1 is SGHDN and CDR2 FVKESK. The CDR3 contains 20 residues. The CDR3: CASSQDSGLAGGHSQGTQYF. CDR3 coding DNA: TGTGCCAGCAGCCAAGATTCGGGACTAGCGGGGGGGCACTCACAGGGTACGCAGTATTTT.

Note on this clonotype: Given a much more abundant clone one base away, this may be a read error. The gene calls are TRBV11-1 and TRBJ1-3; D may be TRBD1 (5 bases). Germline V gene lookup returns CDR1 SGHAT and CDR2 FQDESV (reference sequence). Trimming removed 3 bases at V and 3 bases at J, with 12 bases between. The CDR3 consists of 15 residues. CDR3: CASSFGALFGNTIYF. The CDR3 DNA reads TGTGCCAGCAGCTTCGGGGCCCTCTTTGGAAACACCATATATTTT.

At least ten counts were recorded for this clonotype. The genes are TRBV25-1 and TRBJ1-1; D not resolved. The germline CDR1 and CDR2 sequences are MGHDK and SYGVNS. The CDR3 has 14 amino acids. V shed 4 bases and J shed 2 bases, with 11 bases lying between them. CDR3 nucleotide sequence: TGTGCCAGCAGTGTGGCGGGGAGTAACACTGAAGCTTTCTTT. Encoded protein: CASSVAGSNTEAFF.

The chain carries TRBV25-1 and TRBJ1-6; D is ambiguous. CDR3 length: 14 residues. V lost 6 bases, J lost 10 bases, and 16 bases lay in between. Looked up from germline, CDR1 is MGHDK and CDR2 is SYGVNS. The CDR3: CASSLEFEGSPLHF. The CDR3 DNA reads as TGTGCCAGCAGCTTGGAATTCGAGGGCTCACCCCTCCACTTT.

The rearrangement joins TRBV2 to TRBJ1-1, with a tentative D call TRBD1 (6 bases). Per the germline V gene, CDR1 is SNHLY and CDR2 is FYNNEI. Trimming stripped 7 bases from V and 4 bases from J, with 16 bases between. This CDR3 comprises 14 residues. The CDR3 protein is CASNAGRGPTEAFF. The CDR3 DNA reads as TGTGCCAGCAACGCAGGTCGGGGGCCCACTGAAGCTTTCTTT.

This clonotype occurred many times. This chain joins TRBV20-1 and TRBJ2-2; 13 nucleotides align to TRBD2. The germline CDR1 and CDR2 sequences are DFQATT and SNEGSKA (reference sequence). Trimming cost V 6 bases and J 0 bases; bases outside gene matches: 7. The CDR3 runs 17 residues. The CDR3: CSALRTSGGTNTGELFF. The CDR3 DNA reads as TGCAGTGCCCTAAGGACTAGCGGGGGAACGAACACCGGGGAGCTGTTTTTT.

The genes are TRBV7-2 and TRBJ2-7, with D tentatively TRBD2 (5 bases). CDR1 is SGHTA, CDR2 FQGNSA, per germline. The CDR3 is 15 residues long. V lost 3 bases and J 0 bases, leaving 12 bases between the germline ends. CDR3 coding DNA: TGTGCCAGCAGCTTCTCAGGACTGAGCTCCTACGAGCAGTACTTC. Translated, it gives CASSFSGLSSYEQYF.

This clonotype was observed many times. V is TRBV7-4 and J is TRBJ2-5; D uncertain. Germline CDR1 SGHVT, CDR2 SQSDAQ. V lost 5 bases, J lost 4 bases, and 23 bases lay in between. The CDR3 has 17 amino acids. The CDR3 sequence is CASSIHLSIAPRETQYF. For the CDR3, the DNA is TGTGCCAGCAGCATACACCTTAGTATAGCCCCCCGAGAGACCCAGTACTTC.

Ten or more counts support this clonotype. The chain links TRBV9 to TRBJ2-3; the D gene is possibly TRBD2 (6 bases). The CDR3 sequence is 15 residues long. Trimming cost V 1 base and J 2 bases, with 11 bases left between them. Per germline, CDR1 SGDLS and CDR2 YYNGEE. The CDR3 DNA is TGTGCCAGCAGCGTACGGGGAGGTAACACAGATACGCAGTATTTT. Encoded protein: CASSVRGGNTDTQYF.

The chain couples TRBV25-1 to TRBJ2-5; D gene unclear. V was trimmed by 4 bases and J by 5 bases, leaving 11 bases between them. Germline V gene data show CDR1 as MGHDK and CDR2 as SYGVNS. The CDR3 length is 13 residues. This CDR3 is CASSGALRETQYF. CDR3 DNA: TGTGCCAGCAGTGGGGCGCTCAGGGAGACCCAGTACTTC.

The CDR3 sequence is CASSPVYGYTF. The DNA of the CDR3 is TGTGCCAGCAGCCCTGTCTATGGCTACACCTTC. The J gene is TRBJ1-2, the V gene TRBV7-2; D call uncertain. The germline V gene has CDR1 SGHTA and CDR2 FQGNSA. V was clipped by 5 bases and J by 4 bases, with 5 bases between them. There are 11 residues in the CDR3.

This clonotype was detected ten times or more. For the CDR3, the DNA is TGCGCCAGCAGCCCGTGGGCCCAAGGCGGGGGAGAGCAGTACTTC. Protein: CASSPWAQGGGEQYF. The genes are TRBV5-1 and TRBJ2-7; TRBD2 matches at 7 bases. Per the germline V gene, CDR1 is SGHRS and CDR2 is YFSETQ. V lost 4 bases and J lost 7; bases outside the gene matches: 14. The CDR3 sequence is 15 residues long. Variable domain in full (rest from reference TRBV5-1 and TRBJ2-7): KAGVTQTPRYLIKTRGQQVTLSCSPISGHRSVSWYQQTPGQGLQFLFEYFSETQRNKGNFPGRFSGRQFSNSRSEMNVSTLELGDSALYLCASSPWAQGGGEQYFGPGTRLTVT.

This chain connects TRBV20-1 to TRBJ2-3, with D maybe TRBD2 (6 bases). Germline CDR1 DFQATT, CDR2 SNEGSKA (reference sequence). The CDR3 loop spans 14 amino acids. Deletions cut 3 bases from V and 1 base from J, with 11 bases between. The DNA for the CDR3 is TGCAGTGCTAGCTCGGGGGAGGGCACAGATACGCAGTATTTT. Protein product: CSASSGEGTDTQYF.

This clonotype was seen ten or more times. The chain couples TRBV19 to TRBJ1-1; D remains ambiguous. Between the trimmed V and J ends, which lost 3 bases and 4 bases, there was a span of 12 bases. From germline, CDR1 is LNHDA and CDR2 SQIVND (reference sequence). This CDR3 has 14 amino acids. This CDR3 is CASSMGGSGTEAFF. The CDR3 DNA follows: TGTGCCAGTAGTATGGGAGGGTCGGGCACTGAAGCTTTCTTT.

Only one count was recorded for this clonotype. A junction end diverges from the germline sequence, so it may reflect a read error. The V gene is TRBV5-6, the J gene TRBJ2-6; 8 nucleotides align to TRBD1. The germline CDR1 and CDR2 sequences are SGHDT and YYEEEE. This CDR3 comprises 12 residues. CDR3 sequence reads: CASSYDRGTEAF. As DNA, the CDR3 is TGTGCCAGCAGCTACGACAGGGGAACTGAAGCTTTC.

This chain joins TRBV24-1 and TRBJ2-3; D unclear. CDR3 length equals 14 residues. Trimming removed 1 base at V and 2 bases at J, with 6 bases between. Germline loops: CDR1 KGHDR, CDR2 SFDVKD. The CDR3 region is CATSDFGSTDTQYF. The CDR3 bases are TGTGCCACCAGTGATTTCGGCTCCACAGATACGCAGTATTTT.

This clonotype was counted many times. The germline gene is not matched at one end of the junction; a read error may be the cause. V gene TRBV7-7 combines with J gene TRBJ1-6; 8 bases are shared with TRBD1. This CDR3 is built from 14 residues. Germline lookup yields CDR1 SSHAT and CDR2 FNYEAQ (reference sequence). CDR3: CASSSGGAGAPLHF. DNA of the CDR3: TGTGCTAGCAGCTCAGGGGGCGCCGGGGCACCCCTCCACTTT.

This clonotype appeared a single time. CDR3 region: CSARAFTGTGGTQYF. CDR3 nucleotides: TGCAGTGCTAGAGCGTTCACCGGGACAGGGGGGACCCAGTACTTC. This chain uses TRBV20-1 with TRBJ2-5; 11 positions match TRBD1. Trimming took 1 base from V and 7 from J; bases not matched to a gene: 8. The CDR3 sequence is 15 residues long. Per germline, CDR1 DFQATT and CDR2 SNEGSKA (reference sequence).

This clonotype appeared many times. V usage is TRBV7-2 and J usage is TRBJ1-2; D ambiguous. Per the germline V gene, CDR1 is SGHTA and CDR2 is FQGNSA. V was cut by 0 bases and J by 1 base, with 3 bases left in between. The CDR3 runs to 13 residues. CDR3 sequence: CASSLASNYGYTF. DNA for the CDR3: TGTGCCAGCAGCTTAGCCAGTAACTATGGCTACACCTTC.